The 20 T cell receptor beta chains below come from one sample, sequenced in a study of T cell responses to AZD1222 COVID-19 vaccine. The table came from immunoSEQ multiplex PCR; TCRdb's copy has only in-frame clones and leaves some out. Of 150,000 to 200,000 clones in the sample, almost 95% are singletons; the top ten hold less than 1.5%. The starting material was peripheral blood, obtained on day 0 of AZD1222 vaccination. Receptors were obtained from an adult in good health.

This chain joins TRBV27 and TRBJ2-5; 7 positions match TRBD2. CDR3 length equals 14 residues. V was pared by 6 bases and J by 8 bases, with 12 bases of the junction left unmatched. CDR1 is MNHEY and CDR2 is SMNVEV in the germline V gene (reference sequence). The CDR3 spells CASSLDSGRATQYF. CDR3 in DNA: TGTGCCAGCAGCTTAGATAGCGGGCGGGCAACCCAGTACTTC.

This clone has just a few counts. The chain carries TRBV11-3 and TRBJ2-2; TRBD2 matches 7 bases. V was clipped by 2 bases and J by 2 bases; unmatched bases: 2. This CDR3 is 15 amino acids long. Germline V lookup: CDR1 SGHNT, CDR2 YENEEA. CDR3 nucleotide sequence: TGTGCCAGCAGCTTAAGCGGGGTCAACACCGGGGAGCTGTTTTTT. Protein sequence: CASSLSGVNTGELFF.

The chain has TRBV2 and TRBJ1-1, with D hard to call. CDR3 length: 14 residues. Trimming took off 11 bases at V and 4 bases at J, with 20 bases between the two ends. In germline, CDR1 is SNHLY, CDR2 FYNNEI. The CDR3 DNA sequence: TGTGCCGGCAAACGGGAGGAGGGTGGCACTGAAGCTTTCTTT. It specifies CAGKREEGGTEAFF.

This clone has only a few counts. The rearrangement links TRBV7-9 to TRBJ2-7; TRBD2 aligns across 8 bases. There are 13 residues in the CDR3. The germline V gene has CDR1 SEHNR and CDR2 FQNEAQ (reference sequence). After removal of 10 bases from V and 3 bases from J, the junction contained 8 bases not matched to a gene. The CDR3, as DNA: TGTGCCACCCCCGGGGGGGCGGACTACGAGCAGTACTTC. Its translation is CATPGGADYEQYF.

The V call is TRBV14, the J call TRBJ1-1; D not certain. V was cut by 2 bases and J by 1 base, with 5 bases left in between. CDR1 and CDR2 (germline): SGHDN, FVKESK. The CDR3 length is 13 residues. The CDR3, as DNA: TGTGCCAGCAGCCAAAACCAGAACACTGAAGCTTTCTTT. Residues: CASSQNQNTEAFF.

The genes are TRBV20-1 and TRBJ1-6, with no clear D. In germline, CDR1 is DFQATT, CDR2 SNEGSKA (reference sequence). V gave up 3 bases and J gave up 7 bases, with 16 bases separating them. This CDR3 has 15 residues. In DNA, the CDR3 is TGCAGTGCTAGTCCCCCCGTGAGGCGAAATTCACCCCTCCACTTT. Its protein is CSASPPVRRNSPLHF.

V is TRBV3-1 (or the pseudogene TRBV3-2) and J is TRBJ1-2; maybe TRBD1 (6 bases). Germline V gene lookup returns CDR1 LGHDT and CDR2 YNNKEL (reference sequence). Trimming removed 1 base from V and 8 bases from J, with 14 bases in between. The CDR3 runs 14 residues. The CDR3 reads CASSQGGGGGGYTF. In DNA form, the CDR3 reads TGTGCCAGCAGCCAAGGGGGAGGGGGAGGAGGCTACACCTTC.

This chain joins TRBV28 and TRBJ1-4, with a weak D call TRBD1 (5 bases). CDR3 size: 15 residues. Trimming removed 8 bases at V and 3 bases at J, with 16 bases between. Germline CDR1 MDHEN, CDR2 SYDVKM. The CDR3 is CASPPRGRANEKLFF. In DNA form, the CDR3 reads TGTGCCAGCCCCCCGAGGGGTCGGGCTAATGAAAAACTGTTTTTT.

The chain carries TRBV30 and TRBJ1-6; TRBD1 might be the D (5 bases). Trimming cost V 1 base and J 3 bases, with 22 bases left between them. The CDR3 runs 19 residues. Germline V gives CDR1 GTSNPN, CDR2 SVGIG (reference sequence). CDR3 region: CAWSEYRDGDVFYNSPLHF. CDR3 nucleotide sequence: TGTGCCTGGAGTGAGTACCGGGACGGTGATGTGTTCTATAATTCACCCCTCCACTTT.

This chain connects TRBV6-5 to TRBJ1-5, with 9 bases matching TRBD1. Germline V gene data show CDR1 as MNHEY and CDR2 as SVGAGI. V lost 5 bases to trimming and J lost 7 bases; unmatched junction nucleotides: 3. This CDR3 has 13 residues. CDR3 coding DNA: TGTGCCAGCAGTCGACAGGGGGGGCAGCCCCAGCATTTT. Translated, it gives CASSRQGGQPQHF.

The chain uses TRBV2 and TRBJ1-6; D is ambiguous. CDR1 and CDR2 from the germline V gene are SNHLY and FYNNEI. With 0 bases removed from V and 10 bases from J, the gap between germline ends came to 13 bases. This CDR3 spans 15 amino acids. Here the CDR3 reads CASSEAAGIASPLHF. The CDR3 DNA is TGTGCCAGCAGTGAAGCGGCGGGGATAGCCTCACCCCTCCACTTT.

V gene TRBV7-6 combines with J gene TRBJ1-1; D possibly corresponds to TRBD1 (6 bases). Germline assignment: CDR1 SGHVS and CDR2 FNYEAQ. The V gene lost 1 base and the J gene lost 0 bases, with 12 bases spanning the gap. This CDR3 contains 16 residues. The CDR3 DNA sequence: TGTGCCAGCAGCTTAGACGGGGGCGGGGTGAACACTGAAGCTTTCTTT. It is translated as CASSLDGGGVNTEAFF. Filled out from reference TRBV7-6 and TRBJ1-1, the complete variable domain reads GAGVSQSPRYKVTKRGQDVALRCDPISGHVSLYWYRQALGQGPEFLTYFNYEAQQDKSGLPNDRFSAERPEGSISTLTIQRTEQRDSAMYRCASSLDGGGVNTEAFFGQGTRLTVV.

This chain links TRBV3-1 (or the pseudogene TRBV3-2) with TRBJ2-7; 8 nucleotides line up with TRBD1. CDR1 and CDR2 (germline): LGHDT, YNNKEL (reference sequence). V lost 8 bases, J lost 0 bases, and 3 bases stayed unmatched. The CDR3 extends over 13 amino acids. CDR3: CASGQGSSYEQYF. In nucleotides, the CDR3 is TGTGCCAGCGGACAGGGAAGCTCCTACGAGCAGTACTTC.

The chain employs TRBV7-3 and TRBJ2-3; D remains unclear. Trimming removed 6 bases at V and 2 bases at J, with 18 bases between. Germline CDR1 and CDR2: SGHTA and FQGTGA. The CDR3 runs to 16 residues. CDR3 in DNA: TGTGCCAGCAGTCACGTCGTACCCCCCCACACAGATACGCAGTATTTT. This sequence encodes CASSHVVPPHTDTQYF.

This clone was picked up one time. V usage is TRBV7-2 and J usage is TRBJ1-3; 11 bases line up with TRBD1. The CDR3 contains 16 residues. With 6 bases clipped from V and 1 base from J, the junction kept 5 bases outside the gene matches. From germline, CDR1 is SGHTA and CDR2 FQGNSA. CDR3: CASSFGQGASGNTIYF. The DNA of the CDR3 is TGTGCCAGCAGTTTCGGACAGGGGGCTTCTGGAAACACCATATATTTT.

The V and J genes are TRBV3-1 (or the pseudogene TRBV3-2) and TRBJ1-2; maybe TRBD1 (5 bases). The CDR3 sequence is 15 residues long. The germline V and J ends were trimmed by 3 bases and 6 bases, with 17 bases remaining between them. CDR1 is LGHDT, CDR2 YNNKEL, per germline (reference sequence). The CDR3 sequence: CASSQVGTQSHGYTF. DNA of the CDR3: TGTGCCAGCAGCCAGGTTGGGACGCAGTCACATGGCTACACCTTC.

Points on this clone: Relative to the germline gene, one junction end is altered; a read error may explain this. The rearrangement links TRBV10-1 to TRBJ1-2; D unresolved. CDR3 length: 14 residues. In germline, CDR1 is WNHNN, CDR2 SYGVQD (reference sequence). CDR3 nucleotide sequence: TGCGCCAGCAGTGGCGGAATAGACCGAAAACAGCTCAGCTTC. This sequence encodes CASSGGIDRKQLSF.

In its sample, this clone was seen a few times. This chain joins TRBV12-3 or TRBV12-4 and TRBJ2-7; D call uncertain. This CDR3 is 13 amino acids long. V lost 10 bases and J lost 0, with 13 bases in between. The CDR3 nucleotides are TGTGCCACCTCACTCCAAGCCTCCTACGAGCAGTACTTC. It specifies CATSLQASYEQYF.

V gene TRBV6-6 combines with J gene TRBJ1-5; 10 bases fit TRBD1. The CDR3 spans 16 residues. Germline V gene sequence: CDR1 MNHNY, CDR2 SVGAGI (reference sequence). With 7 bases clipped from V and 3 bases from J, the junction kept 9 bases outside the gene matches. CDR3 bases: TGTGCCAGCACACCTTCGGACAGGGGGAACAATCAGCCCCAGCATTTT. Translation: CASTPSDRGNNQPQHF.

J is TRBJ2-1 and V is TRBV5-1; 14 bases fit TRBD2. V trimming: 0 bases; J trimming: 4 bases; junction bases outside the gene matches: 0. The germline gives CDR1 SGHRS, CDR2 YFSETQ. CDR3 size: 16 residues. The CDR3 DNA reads TGCGCCAGCAGCTTGGGGACTAGCGGGGGGTACAATGAGCAGTTCTTC. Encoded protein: CASSLGTSGGYNEQFF.